This T cell receptor beta chain was sequenced in a study of shared clonotypes between healthy human individuals. The study, taken as a whole, reports: Sequencing depth was expected to influence donor clonotype sharing.

Comments on this clone: The antigen is undetermined.

Genomic DNA for unsorted samples was obtained from about 90 million PBMCs. CDR1 and CDR2 (germline): SGHRS, YFSETQ. This CDR3 is 13 amino acids long. V was pared by 4 bases and J by 4 bases, with 9 bases between. Loaded into unsorted PBMC replicate PCRs was roughly 320 ng DNA, 25,000 to 30,000 T cell genomes. Measured with immunoSEQ multiplex PCR; TCRdb has only the in-frame clones, and not every one. The table records about 500,000 clones, roughly four fifths of them present only once. The sequence was collected from a woman between 40 and 55 years old in good health. Some clones in this sample may be carry-over from other donors' samples. Sample: PBMCs. This chain links TRBV5-1 with TRBJ2-1; D ambiguous. CDR3 in DNA: TGCGCCAGCAGCGACCCCTCATACAATGAGCAGTTCTTC. It yields the protein CASSDPSYNEQFF.